One and the same sample provided the 26 T cell receptor beta chains below, sequenced in a study of sequential checkpoint blockade in melanoma. Clones were sequenced by immunoSEQ multiplex PCR, and TCRdb holds only the in-frame ones, with some missing. The sample records 8,500 to 10,000 clones, around two thirds being singletons. Treatment reported: randomized to nivolumab then ipilimumab (arm A) or the reverse (arm B). The specimen comprised CD8+ T cells sorted from blood (inferred from file names), sampled from a patient given nivolumab and ipilimumab in sequence. All receptors derive from a human donor with melanoma.

This chain links TRBV5-1 with TRBJ1-2, with 7 nucleotides matching TRBD1. The CDR3 runs to 17 residues. The V segment lost 3 bases and the J segment 0 bases; nucleotides outside the gene matches: 11. Germline V gives CDR1 SGHRS, CDR2 YFSETQ. The CDR3 region is CASSSTPGQLTNYGYTF. The CDR3 bases are TGCGCCAGCAGCTCGACGCCGGGACAGCTAACTAACTATGGCTACACCTTC.

The V call is TRBV15, the J call TRBJ1-4; D is unresolved. Germline CDR1 is LNHNV and CDR2 is YYDKDF (reference sequence). The CDR3 length is 16 residues. V lost 3 bases and J lost 0, with 11 bases in between. The CDR3 bases are TGTGCCACCAGCAGGAGGAGCCGAGCAACTAATGAAAAACTGTTTTTT. Its translation is CATSRRSRATNEKLFF.

This clone was seen a single time. The chain has TRBV7-6 and TRBJ2-7; 11 positions agree with TRBD2. The CDR3 loop spans 15 amino acids. V was pared by 4 bases and J by 2 bases, with 4 bases of the junction left unmatched. From germline, CDR1 is SGHVS and CDR2 FNYEAQ. This CDR3 reads CASSSGLAGAYEQYF. The DNA of the CDR3 is TGTGCCAGCAGCTCCGGACTAGCGGGCGCCTACGAGCAGTACTTC.

The chain has TRBV4-2 and TRBJ2-7; D remains ambiguous. V was shortened by 4 bases and J by 0 bases, with 13 bases between the two germline ends. Germline-derived CDR1 and CDR2 are LGHNA and YNFKEQ. The CDR3 has 15 residues. The CDR3 DNA reads as TGTGCCAGCAGCCCCCTGGGCCCAAGCTCCTACGAGCAGTACTTC. Protein: CASSPLGPSSYEQYF.

This clone was found a few times. The CDR3 nucleotides are TGTGCCAGCAGTTACGATGGCAACACCGGGGAGCTGTTTTTT. Protein product: CASSYDGNTGELFF. The V and J genes are TRBV6-6 and TRBJ2-2; no clear D gene. The CDR3 covers 14 residues. Germline CDR1 reads MNHNY; CDR2 reads SVGAGI (reference sequence). V was trimmed by 2 bases and J by 2 bases, leaving 6 bases between them.

This clone was recorded a few times. V is TRBV28 and J is TRBJ2-5; 7 bases map to TRBD1. Germline CDR1 and CDR2: MDHEN and SYDVKM. This CDR3 has 16 amino acids. Losses at the gene ends were 7 bases for V and 2 bases for J; bases not matched to a gene: 13. The CDR3 coding sequence is TGTGCCAGCACCCAACTCATAGGGGACAGTCAAGAGACCCAGTACTTC. Protein product: CASTQLIGDSQETQYF. The full variable domain, in which reference TRBV28 and TRBJ2-5 provide the parts outside the CDR3, is DVKVTQSSRYLVKRTGEKVFLECVQDMDHENMFWYRQDPGLGLRLIYFSYDVKMKEKGDIPEGYSVSREKKERFSLILESASTNQTSMYLCASTQLIGDSQETQYFGPGTRLLVL.

In DNA, the CDR3 is TGTGCCAGCAGTTACGGGCCCTCCCCCTACGAGCAGTACTTC. Translating it yields CASSYGPSPYEQYF. The genes are TRBV6-5 and TRBJ2-7; D unclear. V lost 2 bases to trimming and J lost 2 bases, with 10 bases between them. CDR3 length: 14 residues. CDR1 and CDR2 (germline): MNHEY, SVGAGI.

The V call is TRBV4-3, the J call TRBJ2-2; TRBD2 matches 8 bases. The J segment lost 4 bases and the V segment lost 0 bases, leaving 13 bases of the junction unmatched. CDR1 is LGHNA and CDR2 is YSLEER in the germline V gene. This CDR3 has 19 residues. In DNA form, the CDR3 reads TGCGCCAGCAGCCAAGATTTTTCTAGCGGGCTAGGCGGCACCGGGGAGCTGTTTTTT. Translated: CASSQDFSSGLGGTGELFF.

The V call is TRBV30, the J call TRBJ2-7, with a possible D match to TRBD2 (5 bases). V lost 0 bases and J lost 7, with 19 bases in between. Germline-derived CDR1 and CDR2 are GTSNPN and SVGIG (reference sequence). CDR3 length equals 15 residues. CDR3 sequence reads: CAWSVLGRILEEQYF. The CDR3, as DNA: TGTGCCTGGAGTGTACTAGGGCGGATTCTTGAGGAGCAGTACTTC.

This chain links TRBV4-1 with TRBJ2-3; D possibly corresponds to TRBD1 (5 bases). Trimming pared 0 bases from V and 4 bases from J, leaving 8 bases between. This CDR3 region has 14 residues. Germline V gives CDR1 MGHRA, CDR2 YSYEKL. CDR3 DNA sequence: TGCGCCAGCAGCCAAGACCAGGGCCCAGATACGCAGTATTTT. Protein product: CASSQDQGPDTQYF.

This chain connects TRBV30 to TRBJ2-7; unclear D gene. This CDR3 spans 10 amino acids. V was cut by 3 bases and J by 6 bases, with 6 bases left in between. Germline lookup yields CDR1 GTSNPN and CDR2 SVGIG (reference sequence). The chain's CDR3 is CAWSSSEQYF. The CDR3, as DNA: TGTGCCTGGAGCTCGAGCGAGCAGTACTTC.

The chain employs TRBV7-7 and TRBJ2-3; 7 bases agree with TRBD2. Germline V gene lookup returns CDR1 SSHAT and CDR2 FNYEAQ (reference sequence). V shed 10 bases, J shed 1 base, and the junction held 5 bases outside the gene matches. The CDR3 is 13 amino acids. CDR3 loop: CATRGEGTDTQYF. The CDR3 region has the DNA TGTGCCACCCGGGGGGAGGGCACAGATACGCAGTATTTT.

The V gene is TRBV4-3, the J gene TRBJ2-7, with D possibly TRBD1 on 6 matching bases. The CDR3 runs to 15 residues. V gave up 2 bases and J gave up 3 bases, with 14 bases separating them. Germline V gene lookup returns CDR1 LGHNA and CDR2 YSLEER. DNA of the CDR3: TGCGCCAGCAGCCAATCCCGGACAGCGTACTACGAGCAGTACTTC. Amino acid sequence: CASSQSRTAYYEQYF.

J is TRBJ1-2 and V is TRBV27; D may be TRBD1 (5 bases). The CDR3 contains 15 residues. Deletions cut 6 bases from V and 0 bases from J, with 14 bases between. Germline CDR1 reads MNHEY; CDR2 reads SMNVEV (reference sequence). Here the CDR3 reads CASRPRGGANYGYTF. The CDR3 region has the DNA TGTGCCAGCAGACCGCGGGGGGGGGCTAACTATGGCTACACCTTC.

CDR3 coding DNA: TGTGCCAGCAGCCCCCTAACCGGGAGTAATGAGCAGTTCTTC. It translates to CASSPLTGSNEQFF. The chain employs TRBV7-6 and TRBJ2-1; TRBD2 is a possible D gene (6 bases). The V gene lost 5 bases and the J gene lost 7 bases, with 15 bases spanning the gap. This CDR3 spans 14 amino acids. Germline V gene lookup returns CDR1 SGHVS and CDR2 FNYEAQ.

The chain is built from TRBV6-5 and TRBJ1-1; TRBD1 agrees at 7 bases. Trimming at V came to 1 base and at J to 4 bases, leaving 3 bases not matched to a gene. The CDR3 covers 14 residues. The germline gives CDR1 MNHEY, CDR2 SVGAGI. CDR3 sequence reads: CASSYYRGGTEAFF. The CDR3 DNA reads as TGTGCCAGCAGTTACTACAGGGGTGGCACTGAAGCTTTCTTT.

The genes are TRBV6-4 and TRBJ2-4, with TRBD1 identical over 10 bases. V lost 3 bases to trimming and J lost 15 bases; unmatched junction nucleotides: 17. Germline-derived CDR1 and CDR2 are MRHNA and SNTAGT. The CDR3 spans 16 residues. This chain's CDR3 is CASSEGVGDRGLRRYF. CDR3 in DNA: TGTGCCAGCAGTGAGGGAGTGGGGGACAGGGGCCTTCGACGGTACTTC.

In this sample, this clone turned up a few times. This chain uses TRBV4-3 with TRBJ2-6, with D maybe TRBD2 (7 bases). V was shortened by 0 bases and J by 1 base, with 10 bases between the two germline ends. The CDR3 spans 17 residues. CDR1 is LGHNA and CDR2 is YSLEER in the germline V gene. The CDR3 region is CASSQDGGLSGANVLTF. The CDR3 nucleotides are TGCGCCAGCAGCCAAGACGGGGGGCTTTCTGGGGCCAACGTCCTGACTTTC.

This clone is labeled as medium-sized. J is TRBJ1-4 and V is TRBV7-9; D gene unclear. V lost 4 bases, J lost 10 bases, and 13 bases lay in between. Germline loops: CDR1 SEHNR, CDR2 FQNEAQ (reference sequence). The CDR3 length is 13 residues. The CDR3 DNA reads as TGTGCCAGCAGCTGGGCGGTGGAGGGAAAACTGTTTTTT. Translated, it gives CASSWAVEGKLFF.

This chain uses TRBV14 with TRBJ2-5; 8 bases align to TRBD2. Trimming cost V 3 bases and J 5 bases; bases outside gene matches: 14. The CDR3 loop spans 17 amino acids. The germline CDR1 and CDR2 sequences are SGHDN and FVKESK. CDR3 nucleotides: TGTGCCAGCAGCCAGCTACGCCCGGGACTAGAGCTCGAGACCCAGTACTTC. It yields the protein CASSQLRPGLELETQYF. Together with reference TRBV14 and TRBJ2-5, the CDR3 gives the full variable domain: EAGVTQFPSHSVIEKGQTVTLRCDPISGHDNLYWYRRVMGKEIKFLLHFVKESKQDESGMPNNRFLAERTGGTYSTLKVQPAELEDSGVYFCASSQLRPGLELETQYFGPGTRLLVL.

In its sample, this clone was seen a few times. This chain joins TRBV5-4 and TRBJ2-2; TRBD2 agrees at 7 bases. There are 15 residues in the CDR3. Unmatched junction bases numbered 2, after V lost 2 bases and J lost 1 base. The germline V gene has CDR1 SGHNT and CDR2 YYREEE (reference sequence). The CDR3 DNA reads as TGTGCCAGCAGCTTATTAGCGGGGAACACCGGGGAGCTGTTTTTT. Translated, it gives CASSLLAGNTGELFF.

The rearrangement joins TRBV5-8 to TRBJ2-7, with TRBD1 matching over 7 bases. In germline, CDR1 is SGHTS, CDR2 YDEGEE. Trimming removed 3 bases from V and 4 bases from J; junction bases left unmatched: 7. The CDR3 has 14 amino acids. CDR3 DNA sequence: TGTGCCAGCAGCTCAGGCCAGGGGGAGTACGAGCAGTACTTC. Its protein product is CASSSGQGEYEQYF.

The CDR3 is CASSLFSGSGDTQYF. Written as DNA, the CDR3 is TGTGCCAGCAGCTTATTTTCGGGGAGCGGAGATACGCAGTATTTT. The chain is built from TRBV7-6 and TRBJ2-3, with a tentative D call TRBD2 (5 bases). Per the germline V gene, CDR1 is SGHVS and CDR2 is FNYEAQ. This CDR3 contains 15 residues. V was pared by 2 bases and J by 5 bases, with 14 bases between.

V gene TRBV29-1 combines with J gene TRBJ2-7; 7 nucleotides agree with TRBD2. The germline V gene encodes CDR1 SQVTM and CDR2 ANQGSEA. CDR3 length: 13 amino acids. With 7 bases clipped from V and 4 bases from J, the junction kept 10 bases outside the gene matches. CDR3 region: CSAIGREEYEQYF. The CDR3 nucleotides are TGCAGCGCCATCGGCCGGGAGGAATACGAGCAGTACTTC.

This clone was recorded only once. V and J are TRBV13 and TRBJ2-1; TRBD1 agrees at 7 bases. The CDR3 totals 15 residues. Trimming removed 6 bases from V and 4 bases from J; junction bases left unmatched: 9. Germline V gives CDR1 PRHDT, CDR2 FYEKMQ (reference sequence). The CDR3 nucleotides are TGTGCCAGCAGGACAGCCGGGACAGAATACAATGAGCAGTTCTTC. It specifies CASRTAGTEYNEQFF. The full variable domain, its missing parts supplied by reference TRBV13 and TRBJ2-1, is AAGVIQSPRHLIKEKRETATLKCYPIPRHDTVYWYQQGPGQDPQFLISFYEKMQSDKGSIPDRFSAQQFSDYHSELNMSSLELGDSALYFCASRTAGTEYNEQFFGPGTRLTVL.

This clone has a single count. The chain recombines TRBV27 with TRBJ2-7; 8 bases are shared with TRBD1. V shed 5 bases and J 0 bases; nucleotides not matched to a gene: 3. Looked up from germline, CDR1 is MNHEY and CDR2 is SMNVEV (reference sequence). This CDR3 has 14 residues. CDR3 DNA: TGTGCCAGCAGTCTCGGGACAGGCTCCTACGAGCAGTACTTC. It encodes CASSLGTGSYEQYF.